Below, 25 T cell receptor beta chains from the same sample are listed, as sequenced in a study of T cells in Graves' hyperthyroidism and ophthalmopathy. RNA transcripts yielded amplified TCR beta CDR3 regions. When the TCR CDR3 underwent first-round RT-PCR, the HTBI primer set was used. TCRdb reprocessed the multiplex PCR reads with MiXCR, giving one entry per CDR3 protein. The data hold some 500,000 distinct CDR3 sequences, with approximately 15% observed a single time. Sequencing used blood. These receptors were collected from a woman aged 18-29 years with Graves' hyperthyroidism.

This rearrangement joins TRBV20-1 to TRBJ1-3; 7 nucleotides match TRBD1. The CDR3 sequence is 13 residues long. Trimming at V came to 6 bases and at J to 4 bases, leaving 6 bases not matched to a gene. The germline CDR1 and CDR2 sequences are DFQATT and SNEGSKA (reference sequence). In DNA form, the CDR3 reads TGCAGTGCACCGAGGGGGCAAGGAAACACCATATATTTT. Its protein is CSAPRGQGNTIYF.

This CDR3 is CASSLGATSGGFTDTQYF. The CDR3 DNA sequence: TGTGCCAGCAGTTTAGGGGCGACTAGCGGGGGTTTCACAGATACGCAGTATTTT. The chain carries TRBV12-3 or TRBV12-4 and TRBJ2-3; 12 bases are a match to TRBD2. After removal of 1 base from V and 2 bases from J, the junction contained 7 bases not matched to a gene. CDR3 size: 18 residues.

The chain is built from TRBV11-2 and TRBJ2-2; TRBD2 matches 8 bases. Germline V gene sequence: CDR1 SGHAT, CDR2 FQNNGV. This CDR3 region has 17 residues. V shed 2 bases, J shed 3 bases, and the junction held 8 bases outside the gene matches. This CDR3 is CASSLWTSRYYTGELFF. CDR3 coding DNA: TGTGCCAGCAGCTTATGGACTAGCAGATACTACACCGGGGAGCTGTTTTTT.

This clonotype was found a few times. For the CDR3, the DNA is TGTGCCAGCAGCCAACGGGGGGTACCCATAGATACGCAGTATTTT. Residues: CASSQRGVPIDTQYF. The V and J genes are TRBV27 and TRBJ2-3, with 7 nucleotides matching TRBD2. Germline CDR1 and CDR2: MNHEY and SMNVEV (reference sequence). V gave up 6 bases and J gave up 5 bases; unmatched junction bases: 11. This CDR3 is 15 amino acids long.

This clonotype appeared many times. The chain has TRBV11-3 and TRBJ2-2; the D gene could be TRBD1 or TRBD2 (5 bases each). Trimming took 6 bases from V and 5 from J, leaving 16 bases between them. The CDR3 sequence is 15 residues long. Per germline, CDR1 SGHNT and CDR2 YENEEA. The CDR3 reads CASRRPRDLTGELFF. CDR3 bases: TGTGCCAGCAGACGCCCCCGGGACCTGACCGGGGAGCTGTTTTTT.

This clonotype was seen repeatedly, ten times or more. The chain has TRBV11-1 and TRBJ1-1; no clear D gene. This CDR3 has 16 amino acids. Germline CDR1 reads SGHAT; CDR2 reads FQDESV (reference sequence). The V end lost 5 bases, the J end lost 0 bases, and 16 bases lay between the germline ends. This chain's CDR3 is CASSPFGQSMNTEAFF. DNA for the CDR3: TGTGCCAGCAGCCCATTTGGGCAATCGATGAACACTGAAGCTTTCTTT.

To note about this clonotype: The CDR3 carries no conserved terminal phenylalanine or tryptophan, so it likely arises from a read error. The V call is TRBV5-1, the J call TRBJ1-6; D is possibly TRBD1 (6 bases). The V gene lost 1 base and the J gene lost 7 bases, with 12 bases spanning the gap. This CDR3 is 15 amino acids long. Germline V lookup: CDR1 SGHRS, CDR2 YFSETQ. CDR3 residues: CASSLSRGANSPLHL. CDR3 DNA sequence: TGCGCCAGCAGCTTGAGTCGGGGGGCAAATTCACCCCTCCACCTT.

This clonotype was seen repeatedly, ten times or more. The chain recombines TRBV6-1 with TRBJ1-4; D not resolved. The CDR3 is made up of 13 amino acids. V was pared by 6 bases and J by 9 bases, with 14 bases between. Germline V gene data show CDR1 as MNHNS and CDR2 as SASEGT. CDR3 DNA sequence: TGTGCCAGCAGGCAGCAGGAAGATAAAAAACTGTTTTTT. Amino acid sequence: CASRQQEDKKLFF.

The table lists this clonotype with a count of one. V is TRBV27 and J is TRBJ2-7, with 12 bases aligning to TRBD2. With V trimmed by 7 bases and J by 2 bases, 6 bases remained unmatched. Per the germline V gene, CDR1 is MNHEY and CDR2 is SMNVEV (reference sequence). CDR3 length: 15 residues. The CDR3 DNA is TGTGCCAGCACCCAACTAGCGGGAGGCGCCTACGAGCAGTACTTC. Amino acid sequence: CASTQLAGGAYEQYF.

This clonotype was picked up many times. The V call is TRBV16, the J call TRBJ2-2; the D is unclear. Germline V gene data show CDR1 as KGHSY and CDR2 as FQNENV. V lost 1 base to trimming and J lost 5 bases, with 8 bases between them. This CDR3 comprises 14 residues. The CDR3 region is CASSQFRATGELFF. CDR3 sequence (DNA): TGTGCCAGCAGCCAATTCAGAGCTACCGGGGAGCTGTTTTTT.

In its sample, this clonotype was seen a few times. This sequence joins TRBV5-5 and TRBJ2-7, with 10 bases identical to TRBD2. V trimming: 3 bases; J trimming: 2 bases; junction bases outside the gene matches: 8. Germline V CDR1 and CDR2: SGHKS, YYEKEE (reference sequence). The CDR3 extends over 16 amino acids. This CDR3 is CASSSVAGGRTYEQYF. The CDR3 coding sequence is TGTGCCAGCAGCTCGGTAGCGGGGGGAAGGACCTACGAGCAGTACTTC.

This clonotype was counted ten times or more. The chain couples TRBV12-3 or TRBV12-4 to TRBJ2-1, with TRBD2 matching over 7 bases. The CDR3 length is 11 residues. V dropped 5 bases and J dropped 12; count of bases not matched to a gene: 4. CDR3 in DNA: TGTGCCAGCAGTAGCGGGACCCGGCAGTTCTTC. Its translation: CASSSGTRQFF.

This clonotype occurred a few times. The V gene is TRBV30, the J gene TRBJ2-3; 10 bases are a match to TRBD2. Trimming took 0 bases from V and 4 from J; bases not matched to a gene: 1. This CDR3 spans 14 amino acids. CDR1 GTSNPN and CDR2 SVGIG come from the germline V gene (reference sequence). As DNA, the CDR3 is TGTGCCTGGAGTGTGAGCGGGAGGGCAGATACGCAGTATTTT. Translating gives CAWSVSGRADTQYF.

In this sample, this clonotype turned up many times. CDR3 sequence (DNA): TGTGCCAGCAGTTTCGGGTCGAACACTGAAGCTTTCTTT. Translating gives CASSFGSNTEAFF. The chain carries TRBV12-3 or TRBV12-4 and TRBJ1-1; D remains unclear. Trimming stripped 3 bases from V and 1 base from J, with 6 bases between. This CDR3 is 13 amino acids long.

In its sample, this clonotype was seen many times. V is TRBV29-1 and J is TRBJ2-1, with 8 bases lining up with TRBD2. J was trimmed by 7 bases and V by 7 bases; bases with no gene match: 21. CDR3 length: 17 amino acids. In germline, CDR1 is SQVTM, CDR2 ANQGSEA. CDR3 nucleotides: TGCAGCGCCGAGGACGGGAGGGCCTTCTGGTCTCCGAATGAGCAGTTCTTC. This translates into CSAEDGRAFWSPNEQFF.

The chain uses TRBV27 and TRBJ2-1; D possibly corresponds to TRBD2 (5 bases). Germline lookup yields CDR1 MNHEY and CDR2 SMNVEV (reference sequence). Between the trimmed V and J ends, which lost 3 bases and 6 bases, there was a span of 15 bases. The CDR3 is 15 amino acids. The CDR3 bases are TGTGCCAGCAGTTTGGGAGTCGGGCGGATCAATGAGCAGTTCTTC. The encoded protein is CASSLGVGRINEQFF.

The rearrangement links TRBV6-1 to TRBJ2-5, with a tentative D call TRBD1 (6 bases). V was cut by 2 bases and J by 9 bases, with 16 bases left in between. CDR1 is MNHNS and CDR2 is SASEGT in the germline V gene. This CDR3 has 14 residues. The CDR3 here is CASSEYLQGSAQYF. Written as DNA, the CDR3 is TGTGCCAGCAGTGAATACCTACAGGGTTCTGCCCAGTACTTC.

Ten or more counts support this clonotype. The rearrangement joins TRBV11-2 to TRBJ1-3, with D uncertain. CDR3 length: 17 residues. The V gene lost 0 bases and the J gene lost 4 bases, with 16 bases spanning the gap. In germline, CDR1 is SGHAT, CDR2 FQNNGV. The CDR3 loop is CASSLDFIGDAGNTIYF. CDR3 nucleotides: TGTGCCAGCAGCTTAGACTTCATCGGAGATGCAGGAAACACCATATATTTT.

This clonotype was seen at least ten times. This rearrangement joins TRBV3-1 to TRBJ1-1; TRBD1 matches 7 bases. This CDR3 region has 11 residues. Trimming removed 5 bases from V and 11 bases from J; junction bases left unmatched: 5. CDR1 is LGHDT and CDR2 is YNNKEL in the germline V gene (reference sequence). The DNA of the CDR3 is TGTGCCAGCAGCTCAGGGGGGTACGCTTTCTTT. Amino acid sequence: CASSSGGYAFF.

This clonotype has ten or more counts. This chain links TRBV10-3 with TRBJ2-5, with D tentatively TRBD2 (5 bases). There are 12 residues in the CDR3. The germline V and J ends were trimmed by 10 bases and 5 bases, with 14 bases remaining between them. Per the germline V gene, CDR1 is ENHRY and CDR2 is SYGVKD. The DNA of the CDR3 is TGTGCCACCTGGGAGTTAGGTGAGACCCAGTACTTC. The encoded protein is CATWELGETQYF.

This clonotype was counted ten times or more. The chain has TRBV11-1 and TRBJ1-1; no firm D call. V was pared by 5 bases and J by 3 bases, with 13 bases between. Germline CDR1 and CDR2: SGHAT and FQDESV (reference sequence). The CDR3 is made up of 14 amino acids. Here the CDR3 DNA reads TGTGCCAGCAGCCCGGGGAACGTGGACACTGAAGCTTTCTTT. Amino acid sequence: CASSPGNVDTEAFF. The full variable domain, with the rest looked up from reference TRBV11-1 and TRBJ1-1, is EAEVAQSPRYKITEKSQAVAFWCDPISGHATLYWYRQILGQGPELLVQFQDESVVDDSQLPKDRFSAERLKGVDSTLKIQPAELGDSAMYLCASSPGNVDTEAFFGQGTRLTVV.

The CDR3: CASSPSDTYVKNIQYF. CDR3 bases: TGTGCCAGCAGCCCCTCGGACACTTACGTCAAAAACATTCAGTACTTC. The chain carries TRBV7-2 and TRBJ2-4, with a possible D match to TRBD1 (5 bases). V lost 5 bases to trimming and J lost 3 bases, with 17 bases between them. The CDR3 spans 16 residues. Germline V CDR1 and CDR2: SGHTA, FQGNSA.

A few counts support this clonotype. The chain joins TRBV11-3 to TRBJ2-1; D uncertain. V lost 1 base, J lost 7 bases, and 14 bases lay in between. The V gene's germline CDR1 is SGHNT and CDR2 YENEEA. This CDR3 spans 15 amino acids. The CDR3 is CASSLVDRIINEQFF. The CDR3 bases are TGTGCCAGCAGCTTAGTCGATCGGATTATTAATGAGCAGTTCTTC.

In this sample, this clonotype turned up a few times. The chain links TRBV20-1 to TRBJ2-1; TRBD2 matches 9 bases. This CDR3 spans 16 amino acids. CDR1 is DFQATT, CDR2 SNEGSKA, per germline (reference sequence). The junction had 9 bases not matched to a gene; V was cut back by 3 bases and J by 3 bases. The CDR3 bases are TGCAGTGCTAGTCTGCGTAGCGGGAGACTCTACAATGAGCAGTTCTTC. Its protein is CSASLRSGRLYNEQFF.

The rearrangement links TRBV12-5 to TRBJ1-1; D might be TRBD1 (5 bases). With 8 bases removed from V and 1 base from J, the gap between germline ends came to 17 bases. Germline values: CDR1 LGHNT, CDR2 FRNRAP. The CDR3 length is 15 residues. The CDR3 is CASRSRGEGNTEAFF. The CDR3 DNA reads as TGTGCTAGTAGGAGTCGAGGGGAGGGGAACACTGAAGCTTTCTTT.